Presented here are 28 T cell receptor beta chains from one specimen sequenced in a study of identical twins. TCRdb recomputed calls from the 5' RACE reads with MiXCR, one row per CDR3 protein. There are hundreds of thousands of distinct CDR3 sequences in the sample; over 15% occur only once, and approximately 14% lies in the top ten. The data also belong to a second study, concerning T cells expressing NK-cell markers.

Sample: PBMCs. The receptors were gathered from a woman aged 18-35 years in good health.

This clonotype was observed a handful of times. The V gene is TRBV29-1, the J gene TRBJ2-3, with D uncertain. This CDR3 is built from 13 residues. The V and J ends lost 4 bases and 4 bases respectively, with 12 bases between them. In germline, CDR1 is SQVTM, CDR2 ANQGSEA. The CDR3 DNA sequence: TGCAGCGTTGGCGTTTCAGGTGCAGATACGCAGTATTTT. This gives the protein CSVGVSGADTQYF.

The rearrangement uses TRBV2 and TRBJ2-3, with TRBD2 matching 10 bases. V was clipped by 10 bases and J by 0 bases; unmatched bases: 4. Per germline, CDR1 SNHLY and CDR2 FYNNEI. The CDR3 contains 14 residues. The CDR3 coding sequence is TGTGCCACCACGACTAGCGGGAGCACAGATACGCAGTATTTT. Translation gives CATTTSGSTDTQYF.

This clonotype was seen a single time. This chain joins TRBV6-1 and TRBJ1-1, with D perhaps TRBD1 (6 bases). The length of the CDR3 is 15 residues. CDR1 and CDR2 from the germline V gene are MNHNS and SASEGT. V was shortened by 5 bases and J by 11 bases, with 24 bases between the two germline ends. The CDR3 DNA reads as TGTGCCAGCAGTCGCCAAATCCAGGGGCCTTCGGGGGCTTTCTTT. Encoded protein: CASSRQIQGPSGAFF.

This chain links TRBV11-2 with TRBJ2-3; 14 nucleotides agree with TRBD2. This CDR3 has 18 amino acids. The J segment lost 4 bases and the V segment lost 2 bases, leaving 8 bases of the junction unmatched. Looked up from germline, CDR1 is SGHAT and CDR2 is FQNNGV. In DNA form, the CDR3 reads TGTGCCAGCAGCTTATGGCCCCTGGGACTAGCGGGAGCAGATACGCAGTATTTT. Translation gives CASSLWPLGLAGADTQYF.

This clonotype has a handful of counts. The rearrangement joins TRBV5-1 to TRBJ2-7, with D perhaps TRBD1 (6 bases). The length of the CDR3 is 13 residues. Trimming removed 4 bases at V and 4 bases at J, with 12 bases between. CDR1 and CDR2 from the germline V gene are SGHRS and YFSETQ. Written as DNA, the CDR3 is TGCGCCAGCAGCCTGGCAGGGGAATACGAGCAGTACTTC. It translates to CASSLAGEYEQYF.

V and J are TRBV3-1 and TRBJ2-1; D might be TRBD1 (5 bases). Per germline, CDR1 LGHDT and CDR2 YNNKEL (reference sequence). CDR3 length: 16 residues. Deletions cut 0 bases from V and 0 bases from J, with 9 bases between. In nucleotides, the CDR3 is TGTGCCAGCAGCCAAGATCACAGGAGCTCCTACAATGAGCAGTTCTTC. It is translated as CASSQDHRSSYNEQFF.

The chain joins TRBV7-2 to TRBJ2-5; D unresolved. Germline CDR1 is SGHTA and CDR2 is FQGNSA. There are 15 residues in the CDR3. Trimming took off 3 bases at V and 5 bases at J, with 16 bases between the two ends. CDR3 sequence: CASSFGLRPVETQYF. The CDR3 DNA reads TGTGCCAGCAGCTTCGGGCTCAGGCCAGTTGAGACCCAGTACTTC.

The genes are TRBV7-3 and TRBJ2-3; 10 bases align to TRBD2. The CDR3 totals 16 residues. The V segment lost 4 bases and the J segment 8 bases; nucleotides outside the gene matches: 12. The germline gives CDR1 SGHTA, CDR2 FQGTGA. The DNA for the CDR3 is TGTGCCAGCAGCTCCTCGGCAGCGGGGGGGCTGGGTACGCAGTATTTT. As protein: CASSSSAAGGLGTQYF.

The rearrangement joins TRBV5-6 to TRBJ2-7, with D possibly being TRBD1 (6 bases). The CDR3 sequence is 12 residues long. Trimming shortened V by 0 bases and J by 9 bases, and 10 bases separated the two germline ends. Germline assignment: CDR1 SGHDT and CDR2 YYEEEE. CDR3 sequence (DNA): TGTGCCAGCAGCTTGGAACAGGGCCCGCAGTACTTC. This translates into CASSLEQGPQYF. The variable domain in full, with the rest retrieved from reference TRBV5-6 and TRBJ2-7, is DAGVTQSPTHLIKTRGQQVTLRCSPKSGHDTVSWYQQALGQGPQFIFQYYEEEERQRGNFPDRFSGHQFPNYSSELNVNALLLGDSALYLCASSLEQGPQYFGPGTRLTVT.

This clonotype turned up a few times. The chain has TRBV7-2 and TRBJ1-1; D unclear. The CDR3 loop spans 15 amino acids. Looked up from germline, CDR1 is SGHTA and CDR2 is FQGNSA. The V end was cut by 2 bases, the J end by 3 bases, with 13 bases between. CDR3 protein: CASSLRQTDYTEAFF. DNA of the CDR3: TGTGCCAGCAGCTTACGGCAGACGGATTACACTGAAGCTTTCTTT. Together with reference TRBV7-2 and TRBJ1-1, the CDR3 gives the full variable domain: GAGVSQSPSNKVTEKGKDVELRCDPISGHTALYWYRQSLGQGLEFLIYFQGNSAPDKSGLPSDRFSAERTGGSVSTLTIQRTQQEDSAVYLCASSLRQTDYTEAFFGQGTRLTVV.

This clonotype appeared a few times. The rearrangement uses TRBV5-1 and TRBJ1-4; tentative D call: TRBD1 (6 bases). The V gene's germline CDR1 is SGHRS and CDR2 YFSETQ. Trimming shortened V by 5 bases and J by 6 bases, and 14 bases separated the two germline ends. The CDR3 spans 14 residues. The CDR3 DNA reads TGCGCCAGCAGGTCAGGCAGGGGAGATGAAAAACTGTTTTTT. Translating it yields CASRSGRGDEKLFF.

This chain joins TRBV24-1 and TRBJ2-5; TRBD2 agrees at 12 bases. This CDR3 region has 14 residues. Germline values: CDR1 KGHDR, CDR2 SFDVKD. V was pared by 5 bases and J by 4 bases, with 1 base of the junction left unmatched. The CDR3 protein is CATSASGRGETQYF. For the CDR3, the DNA is TGTGCCACCAGTGCTAGCGGGAGGGGAGAGACCCAGTACTTC.

This clonotype was counted ten times or more. The chain links TRBV7-9 to TRBJ2-7; no firm D call. Germline V lookup: CDR1 SEHNR, CDR2 FQNEAQ (reference sequence). This CDR3 comprises 11 residues. Trimming removed 5 bases from V and 4 bases from J, with 6 bases in between. CDR3 DNA sequence: TGTGCCAGCAGCCATCAATACGAGCAGTACTTC. Translated: CASSHQYEQYF.

This clonotype was seen more than once but under ten times. DNA for the CDR3: TGCGCCAGCAGCTTGGATCACCTAATTTACAATATGAACACTGAAGCTTTCTTT. Its translation: CASSLDHLIYNMNTEAFF. The rearrangement joins TRBV5-1 to TRBJ1-1; the D is unclear. Deletions cut 0 bases from V and 0 bases from J, with 18 bases between. The CDR3 covers 18 residues. Germline V gene data show CDR1 as SGHRS and CDR2 as YFSETQ.

This clonotype showed up just a few times. The V and J genes are TRBV6-1 and TRBJ1-5, with D tentatively TRBD1 (6 bases). V was trimmed by 7 bases and J by 2 bases, leaving 12 bases between them. In germline, CDR1 is MNHNS, CDR2 SASEGT. The CDR3 consists of 14 residues. CDR3 DNA: TGTGCCAGCACCGCGACAGGACGCAATCAGCCCCAGCATTTT. Encoded protein: CASTATGRNQPQHF.

The V call is TRBV20-1, the J call TRBJ2-2; no reliable D call. The CDR3 runs 14 residues. V was shortened by 6 bases and J by 0 bases, with 11 bases between the two germline ends. Germline CDR1 DFQATT, CDR2 SNEGSKA (reference sequence). The DNA for the CDR3 is TGCAGTGCCACTCCGGCCGCGAACACCGGGGAGCTGTTTTTT. Translated, it gives CSATPAANTGELFF.

The chain is built from TRBV6-5 and TRBJ2-1; D might be TRBD2 (5 bases). This CDR3 has 15 amino acids. Germline V lookup: CDR1 MNHEY, CDR2 SVGAGI. Trimming removed 6 bases at V and 6 bases at J, with 18 bases between. CDR3 in amino acids: CASSYSRTVLNEQFF. Here the CDR3 DNA reads TGTGCCAGCAGCTACAGCCGGACTGTCCTCAATGAGCAGTTCTTC.

This clonotype has only a few counts. The rearrangement links TRBV20-1 to TRBJ2-3; the match to TRBD2 covers 10 bases. The trim removed 1 base at V and 5 bases at J, leaving 15 bases unmatched. Germline V gene data show CDR1 as DFQATT and CDR2 as SNEGSKA (reference sequence). The CDR3 spans 18 residues. The CDR3 nucleotides are TGCAGTGCTAGAGGCAGGAACCTAGCGGGAGTCGATGAAGATACGCAGTATTTT. Translating gives CSARGRNLAGVDEDTQYF.

This clonotype has more than one count but fewer than ten. This rearrangement joins TRBV12-3 or TRBV12-4 to TRBJ1-2; maybe TRBD1 (6 bases). The CDR3 sequence is 14 residues long. V shed 3 bases and J shed 8 bases, with 16 bases lying between them. The DNA for the CDR3 is TGTGCCAGCAGTTTGGCAGGGGCCAGGTTCGGCTACACCTTC. Translating it yields CASSLAGARFGYTF.

This CDR3 reads CAISDHRELAEAFF. Written as DNA, the CDR3 is TGTGCCATCAGTGACCACAGGGAGCTTGCTGAAGCTTTCTTT. The chain uses TRBV10-3 and TRBJ1-1; a possible D gene is TRBD1 (6 bases). Trimming pared 3 bases from V and 6 bases from J, leaving 14 bases between. Germline V CDR1 and CDR2: ENHRY, SYGVKD. CDR3 length: 14 residues.

This clonotype has more than one count but fewer than ten. At one end the junction does not follow the germline gene, possibly because of a read error. The chain couples TRBV5-1 to TRBJ1-2; D is unclear. CDR3 length equals 11 residues. Germline loops: CDR1 SGHRS, CDR2 YFSETQ. CDR3 bases: TGCGCCAGCAGCTTGACGGTCAGTAGGCCCTTC. Its translation: CASSLTVSRPF. Filled out from reference TRBV5-1 and TRBJ1-2, the complete variable domain reads KAGVTQTPRYLIKTRGQQVTLSCSPISGHRSVSWYQQTPGQGLQFLFEYFSETQRNKGNFPGRFSGRQFSNSRSEMNVSTLELGDSALYLCASSLTVSRPFGSGTRLTVV.

This chain joins TRBV20-1 and TRBJ1-2, with 8 bases aligning to TRBD1. V shed 6 bases, J shed 4 bases, and the junction held 7 bases outside the gene matches. This CDR3 is built from 13 residues. The germline gives CDR1 DFQATT, CDR2 SNEGSKA (reference sequence). CDR3 sequence reads: CSATRGQGYGYTF. CDR3 bases: TGCAGTGCGACCAGGGGGCAAGGCTATGGCTACACCTTC.

The chain employs TRBV20-1 and TRBJ1-4; D is perhaps TRBD1 (5 bases). Germline CDR1 reads DFQATT; CDR2 reads SNEGSKA (reference sequence). Trimming removed 6 bases at V and 10 bases at J, with 21 bases between. CDR3 length: 14 amino acids. The chain's CDR3 is CSAPLSGGDRKLFF. The DNA of the CDR3 is TGCAGTGCACCGCTCTCCGGGGGAGATAGAAAACTGTTTTTT.

The CDR3 loop reads CATRLADSYEQYF. CDR3 sequence (DNA): TGCGCCACTCGCCTCGCGGACTCCTACGAGCAGTACTTC. The rearrangement links TRBV5-1 to TRBJ2-7, with unresolved D. Germline V gene sequence: CDR1 SGHRS, CDR2 YFSETQ. The length of the CDR3 is 13 residues. Trimming cost V 9 bases and J 0 bases, with 13 bases left between them. The full variable domain, with the rest looked up from reference TRBV5-1 and TRBJ2-7, is KAGVTQTPRYLIKTRGQQVTLSCSPISGHRSVSWYQQTPGQGLQFLFEYFSETQRNKGNFPGRFSGRQFSNSRSEMNVSTLELGDSALYLCATRLADSYEQYFGPGTRLTVT.

This clonotype came up a few times. The rearrangement joins TRBV10-3 to TRBJ2-7; 13 nucleotides align to TRBD2. Trimming removed 5 bases from V and 6 bases from J; junction bases left unmatched: 4. This CDR3 contains 14 residues. Germline-derived CDR1 and CDR2 are ENHRY and SYGVKD. The CDR3 loop is CAISPGTSGIEQYF. CDR3 nucleotides: TGTGCCATCAGTCCCGGGACTAGCGGGATCGAGCAGTACTTC.

The chain joins TRBV4-3 to TRBJ2-1; D is possibly TRBD1 (6 bases). Germline V gene lookup returns CDR1 LGHNA and CDR2 YSLEER. Deletions cut 2 bases from V and 10 bases from J, with 15 bases between. This CDR3 comprises 14 residues. This CDR3 is CASSQNRERREQFF. CDR3 bases: TGCGCCAGCAGCCAAAACAGGGAGAGACGGGAGCAGTTCTTC.

The genes are TRBV7-2 and TRBJ2-5, with TRBD2 matching over 8 bases. Germline CDR1 and CDR2: SGHTA and FQGNSA. The CDR3 totals 14 residues. J was trimmed by 5 bases and V by 4 bases; bases with no gene match: 6. The CDR3 sequence: CASSSGLAAETQYF. CDR3 bases: TGTGCCAGCAGCTCTGGACTAGCCGCGGAGACCCAGTACTTC. Full variable domain (remainder filled in from reference TRBV7-2 and TRBJ2-5): GAGVSQSPSNKVTEKGKDVELRCDPISGHTALYWYRQSLGQGLEFLIYFQGNSAPDKSGLPSDRFSAERTGGSVSTLTIQRTQQEDSAVYLCASSSGLAAETQYFGPGTRLLVL.

This clonotype occurred a few times. The rearrangement uses TRBV24-1 and TRBJ2-1, with D tentatively TRBD2 (5 bases). V was clipped by 12 bases and J by 6 bases, with 32 bases between them. CDR1 is KGHDR, CDR2 SFDVKD, per germline. The CDR3 has 18 amino acids. CDR3 sequence reads: CAAMETFKSDSFGNEQFF. CDR3 sequence (DNA): TGTGCCGCCATGGAGACTTTTAAATCGGACTCCTTCGGCAATGAGCAGTTCTTC.